This TCR beta chain was sequenced in a study of shared T cell receptors in the human thymus. Libraries were prepared by immunoSEQ multiplex PCR; TCRdb keeps only in-frame clonotypes and omits some of them. The profile shows hundreds of thousands of clones, around 85% of them singletons. CDR3 length: 18 residues. The V and J ends lost 7 bases and 0 bases, in that order; junction bases with no gene match: 7. Germline lookup yields CDR1 LNHDA and CDR2 SQIVND (reference sequence). This sample also belongs to another study, concerning human thymus T cells. That source adds: Corrective cardiac operations yielded the resected thymus tissue. Thymic and blood repertoires showed apparently biased V and J gene usage. Related research reported highly overlapping thymic repertoires among unrelated individuals.

The origin of this receptor is a girl under three years old with a congenital heart defect. This chain uses TRBV19 with TRBJ2-2; 14 bases are a match to TRBD2. Sequenced: thymocytes. The CDR3 nucleotides are TGTGCCAGTATGGGGACTAGCGGGGGATACTCGAACACCGGGGAGCTGTTTTTT. Translating gives CASMGTSGGYSNTGELFF.